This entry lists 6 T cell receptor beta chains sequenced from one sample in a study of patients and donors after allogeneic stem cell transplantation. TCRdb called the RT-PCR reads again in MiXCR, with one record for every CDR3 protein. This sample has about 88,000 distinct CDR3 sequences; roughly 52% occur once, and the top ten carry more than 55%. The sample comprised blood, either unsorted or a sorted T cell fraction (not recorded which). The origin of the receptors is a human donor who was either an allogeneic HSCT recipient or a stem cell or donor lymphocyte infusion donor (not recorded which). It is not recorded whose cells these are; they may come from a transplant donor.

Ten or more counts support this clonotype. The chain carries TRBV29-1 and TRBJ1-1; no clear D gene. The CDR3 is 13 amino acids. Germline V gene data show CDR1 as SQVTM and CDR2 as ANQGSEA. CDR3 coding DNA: TGCAGTGGGGTCTTATGGGGAGGCACTGAAGCTTTCTTT. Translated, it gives CSGVLWGGTEAFF.

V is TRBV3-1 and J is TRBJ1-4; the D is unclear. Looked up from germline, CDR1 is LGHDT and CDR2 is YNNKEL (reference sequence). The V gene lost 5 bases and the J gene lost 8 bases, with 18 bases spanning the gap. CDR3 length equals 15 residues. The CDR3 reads CASSYNHGWEEKLFF. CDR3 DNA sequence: TGTGCCAGCAGCTACAACCACGGTTGGGAGGAAAAACTGTTTTTT. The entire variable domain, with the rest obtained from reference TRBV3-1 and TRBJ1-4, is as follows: DTAVSQTPKYLVTQMGNDKSIKCEQNLGHDTMYWYKQDSKKFLKIMFSYNNKELIINETVPNRFSPKSPDKAHLNLHINSLELGDSAVYFCASSYNHGWEEKLFFGSGTQLSVL.

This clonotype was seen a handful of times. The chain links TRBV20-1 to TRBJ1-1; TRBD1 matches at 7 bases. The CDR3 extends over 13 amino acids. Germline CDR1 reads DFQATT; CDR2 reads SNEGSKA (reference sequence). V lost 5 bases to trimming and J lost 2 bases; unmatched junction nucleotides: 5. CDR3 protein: CSARGTANTEAFF. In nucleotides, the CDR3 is TGCAGTGCTCGGGGGACAGCAAACACTGAAGCTTTCTTT.

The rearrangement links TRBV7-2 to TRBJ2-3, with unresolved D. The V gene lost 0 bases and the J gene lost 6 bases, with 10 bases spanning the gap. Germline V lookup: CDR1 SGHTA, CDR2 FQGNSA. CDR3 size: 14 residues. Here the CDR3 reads CASSLAGSSDTQYF. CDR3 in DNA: TGTGCCAGCAGCTTAGCAGGAAGCTCGGATACGCAGTATTTT.

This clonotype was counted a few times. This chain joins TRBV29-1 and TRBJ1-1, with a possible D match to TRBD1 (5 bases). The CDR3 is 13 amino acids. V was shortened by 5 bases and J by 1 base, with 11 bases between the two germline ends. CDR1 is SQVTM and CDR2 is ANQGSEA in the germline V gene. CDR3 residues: CSVRTSPNTEAFF. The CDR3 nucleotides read TGCAGCGTTAGGACATCGCCGAACACTGAAGCTTTCTTT.

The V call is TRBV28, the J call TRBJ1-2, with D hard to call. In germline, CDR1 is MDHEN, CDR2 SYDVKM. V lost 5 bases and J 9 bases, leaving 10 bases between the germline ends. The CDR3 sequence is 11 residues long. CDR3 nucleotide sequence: TGTGCCAGCAGTCTTGCAGGTAGCTACACCTTC. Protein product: CASSLAGSYTF.